A single sample is the source of the 22 T cell receptor beta chains below, sequenced in a study of blood T cells in healthy people across ages. The second PCR ran roughly 7 to 11 cycles with a sample-barcoded 5' primer and J-beta primers. Via MiXCR, TCRdb re-called the 5' RACE reads, giving one row per CDR3 protein. In the table there are roughly 800,000 distinct CDR3 sequences, about three fifths of which are singletons. The sequencing input was blood. These receptors all come from a man aged 30 to 45 in good health.

The chain has TRBV6-5 and TRBJ2-1; D ambiguous. V lost 2 bases and J lost 6, with 8 bases in between. Germline CDR1 is MNHEY and CDR2 is SVGAGI. The CDR3 loop spans 13 amino acids. In DNA form, the CDR3 reads TGTGCCAGCAGTTACGGCGAGGCCAATGAGCAGTTCTTC. Translated: CASSYGEANEQFF.

The sample holds a few counts of this clonotype. The genes are TRBV13 and TRBJ1-2; 8 positions match TRBD1. From germline, CDR1 is PRHDT and CDR2 FYEKMQ (reference sequence). There are 13 residues in the CDR3. The trim removed 6 bases at V and 5 bases at J, leaving 5 bases unmatched. The CDR3 region is CASRYRGRYGYTF. The CDR3 coding sequence is TGTGCCAGCAGATACAGGGGGAGGTATGGCTACACCTTC.

V usage is TRBV20-1 and J usage is TRBJ2-1, with D perhaps assigned TRBD1 or TRBD2 (5 bases each). The CDR3 runs to 12 residues. Germline CDR1 reads DFQATT; CDR2 reads SNEGSKA (reference sequence). V lost 6 bases to trimming and J lost 5 bases, with 11 bases between them. The CDR3 sequence: CSASRGDNEQFF. In nucleotides, the CDR3 is TGCAGTGCCTCCCGAGGGGACAATGAGCAGTTCTTC.

The chain carries TRBV20-1 and TRBJ2-1, with 8 bases matching TRBD2. The CDR3 contains 13 residues. J lost 7 bases, V lost 3 bases, and 5 bases had no gene match. Germline CDR1 reads DFQATT; CDR2 reads SNEGSKA (reference sequence). This CDR3 reads CSASGREYNEQFF. CDR3 DNA sequence: TGCAGTGCTAGCGGGAGGGAATATAATGAGCAGTTCTTC.

This clonotype was picked up one time. The chain combines TRBV6-5 with TRBJ1-4, with a tentative D call TRBD1 (5 bases). Trimming removed 8 bases from V and 5 bases from J, with 9 bases in between. Per germline, CDR1 MNHEY and CDR2 SVGAGI. The CDR3 totals 12 residues. The CDR3 reads CASGGRNEKLFF. DNA of the CDR3: TGTGCCAGCGGGGGGAGAAATGAAAAACTGTTTTTT.

V gene TRBV20-1 combines with J gene TRBJ2-5, with 11 positions matching TRBD2. Matching the DNA end better, TRBJ2-7 makes the J call doubtful. In germline, CDR1 is DFQATT, CDR2 SNEGSKA (reference sequence). The CDR3 sequence is 15 residues long. CDR3 in DNA: TGCAGTGCTAGTCGGGCCGGGACTAGCGGCTACGAGCAGTACTTC. Translated: CSASRAGTSGYEQYF.

This chain connects TRBV27 to TRBJ1-2, with D uncertain. CDR3 length: 16 amino acids. Germline V gene sequence: CDR1 MNHEY, CDR2 SMNVEV (reference sequence). Trimming removed 0 bases at V and 7 bases at J, with 18 bases between. The CDR3 coding sequence is TGTGCCAGCAGTTTATCGAGTTCCGGAGCCCAAGCTGGCTACACCTTC. As protein: CASSLSSSGAQAGYTF.

V usage is TRBV28 and J usage is TRBJ2-2; TRBD1 agrees at 8 bases. The germline gives CDR1 MDHEN, CDR2 SYDVKM. The CDR3 runs 13 residues. J gave up 2 bases and V 10 bases, and 3 bases lay outside the gene matches. CDR3: CATTGGNTGELFF. The DNA for the CDR3 is TGTGCCACAACAGGGGGAAACACCGGGGAGCTGTTTTTT.

This clonotype was observed many times. The V gene is TRBV25-1, the J gene TRBJ1-2; 7 positions match TRBD1. Germline CDR1 and CDR2: MGHDK and SYGVNS. The CDR3 length is 17 residues. V dropped 5 bases and J dropped 1; count of bases not matched to a gene: 13. As DNA, the CDR3 is TGTGCCAGCAGTAAGATGACAGGGTCAGCGGATAACTATGGCTACACCTTC. Protein product: CASSKMTGSADNYGYTF.

The J gene is TRBJ2-5, the V gene TRBV7-2; 7 nucleotides align to TRBD1. CDR3 length: 15 amino acids. CDR1 and CDR2 (germline): SGHTA, FQGNSA. The J segment lost 5 bases and the V segment lost 1 base, leaving 7 bases of the junction unmatched. In DNA form, the CDR3 reads TGTGCCAGCAGCTTAGAGGCCAGGGGGATCGAGACCCAGTACTTC. It is translated as CASSLEARGIETQYF.

The chain links TRBV7-2 to TRBJ2-7, with a weak D call TRBD2 (7 bases). Germline assignment: CDR1 SGHTA and CDR2 FQGNSA. The CDR3 extends over 14 amino acids. Trimming stripped 5 bases from V and 2 bases from J, with 13 bases between. CDR3 sequence reads: CASSMGGRPYEQYF. CDR3 DNA: TGTGCCAGCAGCATGGGGGGGCGCCCCTACGAGCAGTACTTC.

The chain carries TRBV7-9 and TRBJ2-4; a weak D match, TRBD2 (6 bases). This CDR3 is built from 12 residues. Germline V gives CDR1 SEHNR, CDR2 FQNEAQ (reference sequence). Trimming cost V 5 bases and J 13 bases, with 15 bases left between them. The CDR3 DNA reads as TGTGCCAGCAGCCGTGCAACGGGGGAGCAGTACTTC. This encodes CASSRATGEQYF.

The chain carries TRBV10-3 and TRBJ1-2; TRBD1 matches at 7 bases. The CDR3 is 15 residues long. V lost 8 bases, J lost 8 bases, and 17 bases stayed unmatched. Germline CDR1 and CDR2: ENHRY and SYGVKD. This CDR3 is CAIAQEETGVGGYTF. CDR3 DNA: TGTGCCATCGCCCAAGAAGAAACAGGGGTTGGGGGCTACACCTTC.

This clonotype appeared a few times. V usage is TRBV7-2 and J usage is TRBJ2-1; 9 positions agree with TRBD2. CDR3 length: 18 residues. Germline CDR1 is SGHTA and CDR2 is FQGNSA. The V gene end was trimmed by 2 bases and the J gene end by 8 bases; junction bases not matched to a gene: 16. CDR3 sequence reads: CASSLSPGTSLLWDEQFF. CDR3 coding DNA: TGTGCCAGCAGCTTATCCCCGGGGACTAGCCTCCTTTGGGATGAGCAGTTCTTC.

The rearrangement uses TRBV11-2 and TRBJ2-1; the match to TRBD2 covers 9 bases. In germline, CDR1 is SGHAT, CDR2 FQNNGV. Unmatched junction bases numbered 11, after V lost 5 bases and J lost 12 bases. CDR3 length equals 14 residues. CDR3 in amino acids: CASSPNWAGGVQFF. As DNA, the CDR3 is TGTGCCAGCAGCCCCAACTGGGCGGGGGGGGTGCAGTTCTTC.

This clonotype was observed a handful of times. The chain carries TRBV7-9 and TRBJ2-5; either TRBD1 or TRBD2 may fit D (5 bases each). V gave up 5 bases and J gave up 5 bases, with 15 bases separating them. CDR1 SEHNR and CDR2 FQNEAQ come from the germline V gene (reference sequence). CDR3 length equals 14 residues. The CDR3 is CASSLTIEGETQYF. The CDR3, as DNA: TGTGCCAGCAGCCTGACTATCGAGGGGGAGACCCAGTACTTC. Full variable domain (outside the CDR3, taken from reference TRBV7-9 and TRBJ2-5): DTGVSQNPRHKITKRGQNVTFRCDPISEHNRLYWYRQTLGQGPEFLTYFQNEAQLEKSRLLSDRFSAERPKGSFSTLEIQRTEQGDSAMYLCASSLTIEGETQYFGPGTRLLVL.

This clonotype was seen only a few times. The chain couples TRBV7-9 to TRBJ2-2, with TRBD1 matching 7 bases. This CDR3 region has 14 residues. Germline V gives CDR1 SEHNR, CDR2 FQNEAQ (reference sequence). V lost 3 bases to trimming and J lost 5 bases; unmatched junction nucleotides: 3. CDR3 amino acids: CASSFDRETGELFF. CDR3 coding DNA: TGTGCCAGCAGCTTCGACAGGGAAACCGGGGAGCTGTTTTTT. The entire variable domain, with the rest obtained from reference TRBV7-9 and TRBJ2-2, is as follows: DTGVSQNPRHKITKRGQNVTFRCDPISEHNRLYWYRQTLGQGPEFLTYFQNEAQLEKSRLLSDRFSAERPKGSFSTLEIQRTEQGDSAMYLCASSFDRETGELFFGEGSRLTVL.

This chain joins TRBV29-1 and TRBJ2-1; 12 bases match TRBD1. CDR3 length: 13 amino acids. J was trimmed by 5 bases and V by 4 bases; bases with no gene match: 0. Germline CDR1 SQVTM, CDR2 ANQGSEA. The DNA for the CDR3 is TGCAGCGTTGGGGACAGGGGGCACAATGAGCAGTTCTTC. Protein product: CSVGDRGHNEQFF.

The sample holds one count of this clonotype. The chain's CDR3 is CSAIPIDTQYF. CDR3 DNA sequence: TGCAGTGCCATACCAATTGATACGCAGTATTTT. The V call is TRBV20-1, the J call TRBJ2-3; D unclear. The CDR3 is 11 residues long. Per the germline V gene, CDR1 is DFQATT and CDR2 is SNEGSKA (reference sequence). V shed 6 bases and J shed 6 bases, with 10 bases lying between them.

This clonotype was counted between two and nine times. The rearrangement uses TRBV27 and TRBJ2-7; D gene unclear. V gave up 0 bases and J gave up 6 bases, with 12 bases separating them. Germline V lookup: CDR1 MNHEY, CDR2 SMNVEV (reference sequence). This CDR3 contains 14 residues. In DNA, the CDR3 is TGTGCCAGCAGTTTATCAGGAGCGAAAGGCGAGCAGTACTTC. Its translation: CASSLSGAKGEQYF.

The genes are TRBV30 and TRBJ2-7; D is unresolved. CDR1 is GTSNPN, CDR2 SVGIG, per germline (reference sequence). Trimming stripped 6 bases from V and 0 bases from J, with 15 bases between. The CDR3 extends over 14 amino acids. CDR3 residues: CACLKVRSSYEQYF. In DNA, the CDR3 is TGTGCCTGCCTGAAGGTGAGGTCCTCCTACGAGCAGTACTTC.

The chain combines TRBV29-1 with TRBJ2-5, with 11 nucleotides matching TRBD1. The CDR3 is 21 amino acids. The germline gives CDR1 SQVTM, CDR2 ANQGSEA. Losses at the gene ends were 0 bases for V and 2 bases for J; bases not matched to a gene: 20. CDR3 residues: CSVEDFYRDRGASGQQETQYF. The DNA of the CDR3 is TGCAGCGTTGAAGATTTCTACCGGGACAGGGGGGCAAGTGGGCAACAAGAGACCCAGTACTTC.